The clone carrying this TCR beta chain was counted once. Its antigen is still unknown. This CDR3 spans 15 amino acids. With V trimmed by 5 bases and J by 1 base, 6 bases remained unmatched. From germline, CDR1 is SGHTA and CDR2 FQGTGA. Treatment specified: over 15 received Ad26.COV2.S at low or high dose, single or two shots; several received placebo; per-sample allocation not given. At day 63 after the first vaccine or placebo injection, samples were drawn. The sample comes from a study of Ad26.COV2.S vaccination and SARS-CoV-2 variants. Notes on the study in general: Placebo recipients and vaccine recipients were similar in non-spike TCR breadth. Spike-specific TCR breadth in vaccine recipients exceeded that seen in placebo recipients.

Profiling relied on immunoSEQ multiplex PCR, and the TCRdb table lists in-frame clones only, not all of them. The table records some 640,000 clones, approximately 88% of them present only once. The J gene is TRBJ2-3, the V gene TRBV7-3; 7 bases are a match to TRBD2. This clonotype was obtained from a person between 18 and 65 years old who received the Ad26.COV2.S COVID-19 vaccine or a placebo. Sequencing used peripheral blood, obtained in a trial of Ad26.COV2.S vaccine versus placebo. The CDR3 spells CASSPRGTRTDTQYF. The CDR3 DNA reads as TGTGCCAGCAGCCCGCGGGGGACCCGCACAGATACGCAGTATTTT.